Below, 18 T cell receptor beta chains from the same sample are listed, as sequenced in a study of blood T cell repertoires in COVID-19. Assay: immunoSEQ multiplex PCR; the TCRdb copy retains only in-frame clones and omits some. Of around 230,000 clones in the sample, more than 75% are singletons; the top ten hold roughly 12%. Sequencing was done on a sample of peripheral blood. The receptors originated from a man over 45 with COVID-19, enrolled during active disease.

This rearrangement joins TRBV5-5 to TRBJ2-7; TRBD1 aligns across 9 bases. Per the germline V gene, CDR1 is SGHKS and CDR2 is YYEKEE (reference sequence). Trimming at V came to 0 bases and at J to 3 bases, leaving 7 bases not matched to a gene. CDR3 length equals 16 residues. The CDR3 protein is CASSLAETGGYYEQYF. The CDR3 nucleotides are TGTGCCAGCAGCTTGGCCGAGACAGGGGGTTACTACGAGCAGTACTTC. The whole variable domain, remainder taken from reference TRBV5-5 and TRBJ2-7, is DAGVTQSPTHLIKTRGQQVTLRCSPISGHKSVSWYQQVLGQGPQFIFQYYEKEERGRGNFPDRFSARQFPNYSSELNVNALLLGDSALYLCASSLAETGGYYEQYFGPGTRLTVT.

The chain is built from TRBV2 and TRBJ2-5; 9 bases are shared with TRBD2. The CDR3 spans 14 residues. The V segment lost 2 bases and the J segment 4 bases; nucleotides outside the gene matches: 2. Germline CDR1 reads SNHLY; CDR2 reads FYNNEI. In DNA, the CDR3 is TGTGCCAGCAGTGAAAGGCGGGGGGGAGAGACCCAGTACTTC. Its translation: CASSERRGGETQYF.

This clone was counted a single time. The chain has TRBV18 and TRBJ2-7, with D possibly TRBD1 on 5 matching bases. In germline, CDR1 is KGHSH, CDR2 LQKENI. V lost 4 bases and J lost 11, with 18 bases in between. The CDR3 is made up of 13 amino acids. The CDR3 nucleotides are TGTGCCAGCTCACTCTACTCAGGAGAACAGGAGTACTTC. As protein: CASSLYSGEQEYF.

The rearrangement links TRBV2 to TRBJ2-3; 7 bases are a match to TRBD1. Germline trimming cut 4 bases from V and 4 bases from J; bases unmatched to any gene: 2. CDR1 is SNHLY and CDR2 is FYNNEI in the germline V gene. The CDR3 consists of 13 residues. As DNA, the CDR3 is TGTGCCAGCAGTGGACAGGGCCCAGATACGCAGTATTTT. Its translation: CASSGQGPDTQYF.

The chain joins TRBV18 to TRBJ1-2; 7 nucleotides align to TRBD1. V shed 0 bases and J 3 bases; nucleotides not matched to a gene: 4. Looked up from germline, CDR1 is KGHSH and CDR2 is LQKENI. The CDR3 sequence is 15 residues long. CDR3 in amino acids: CASSPPGQTDYGYTF. As DNA, the CDR3 is TGTGCCAGCTCACCACCGGGACAGACGGACTATGGCTACACCTTC.

The chain couples TRBV7-8 to TRBJ2-7, with 13 bases matching TRBD2. The V gene's germline CDR1 is SGHVS and CDR2 FQNEAQ. The CDR3 contains 15 residues. V lost 5 bases to trimming and J lost 5 bases; unmatched junction nucleotides: 6. The CDR3 reads CASSRGLAGRDEQYF. CDR3 nucleotide sequence: TGTGCCAGCAGCCGGGGACTAGCGGGAAGAGACGAGCAGTACTTC.

V and J are TRBV28 and TRBJ1-4, with D hard to call. The germline V gene encodes CDR1 MDHEN and CDR2 SYDVKM. Trimming removed 1 base at V and 8 bases at J, with 14 bases between. The CDR3 is 15 residues long. Here the CDR3 DNA reads TGTGCCAGCAGTTTATTGGCATTCGGGTCAGAAAAACTGTTTTTT. This gives the protein CASSLLAFGSEKLFF.

The gene calls are TRBV10-3 and TRBJ2-7, with D possibly TRBD2 on 5 matching bases. The CDR3 is made up of 15 amino acids. V gave up 0 bases and J gave up 0 bases, with 9 bases separating them. Germline assignment: CDR1 ENHRY and CDR2 SYGVKD. CDR3 loop: CAISESLGSSYEQYF. The CDR3 DNA reads TGTGCCATCAGTGAGTCGCTTGGGAGCTCCTACGAGCAGTACTTC.

The chain combines TRBV12-3 or TRBV12-4 with TRBJ1-1; D not resolved. This CDR3 region has 13 residues. V lost 2 bases and J 5 bases, leaving 9 bases between the germline ends. This chain's CDR3 is CASSLIGETEAFF. The CDR3 bases are TGTGCCAGCAGTTTAATCGGGGAAACTGAAGCTTTCTTT.

The genes are TRBV28 and TRBJ1-2; D remains ambiguous. Germline CDR1 reads MDHEN; CDR2 reads SYDVKM. This CDR3 contains 14 residues. The germline V and J ends were trimmed by 1 base and 7 bases, with 13 bases remaining between them. This chain's CDR3 is CASSLYGQASGYTF. CDR3 nucleotides: TGTGCCAGCAGTTTATATGGGCAGGCAAGTGGCTACACCTTC.

The V call is TRBV7-8, the J call TRBJ1-5, with no clear D. CDR3 length: 15 residues. Trimming left V 5 bases short and J 2 bases short, with 13 bases between. Germline V gene sequence: CDR1 SGHVS, CDR2 FQNEAQ. The CDR3 bases are TGTGCCAGCAGCAGCGAAAAGGAAGGCAATCAGCCCCAGCATTTT. Its protein product is CASSSEKEGNQPQHF.

The table lists this clone with a few counts. The rearrangement joins TRBV11-2 to TRBJ2-5, with 10 bases aligning to TRBD2. The CDR3 sequence is 16 residues long. From germline, CDR1 is SGHAT and CDR2 FQNNGV. V shed 0 bases and J 4 bases; nucleotides not matched to a gene: 5. CDR3 protein: CASSLDSGGFGETQYF. The CDR3 DNA is TGTGCCAGCAGCTTAGATAGCGGGGGGTTTGGAGAGACCCAGTACTTC.

Details on this clone: Other DNA sequences of this sample code for an identical CDR3. This rearrangement joins TRBV6-5 to TRBJ1-2; D might be TRBD1 (6 bases). The CDR3 is made up of 12 amino acids. V shed 9 bases and J shed 2 bases, with 10 bases lying between them. Germline values: CDR1 MNHEY, CDR2 SVGAGI. The CDR3 region has the DNA TGTGCCAGTGGTGGGGGCAACTATGGCTACACCTTC. This gives the protein CASGGGNYGYTF.

The chain employs TRBV7-9 and TRBJ2-7; D is ambiguous. V gave up 2 bases and J gave up 2 bases, with 4 bases separating them. This CDR3 is 12 amino acids long. Germline-derived CDR1 and CDR2 are SEHNR and FQNEAQ (reference sequence). The CDR3 spells CASSLSTYEQYF. In DNA, the CDR3 is TGTGCCAGCAGCTTATCCACCTACGAGCAGTACTTC.

This rearrangement joins TRBV29-1 to TRBJ2-7, with 7 positions matching TRBD2. The germline CDR1 and CDR2 sequences are SQVTM and ANQGSEA. The CDR3 totals 12 residues. The V and J ends lost 4 bases and 3 bases, in that order; junction bases with no gene match: 3. This chain's CDR3 is CSVAASGYEQYF. In DNA form, the CDR3 reads TGCAGCGTTGCGGCTAGCGGCTACGAGCAGTACTTC.

The CDR3 protein is CASSLAQVANNSPLHF. In DNA, the CDR3 is TGTGCCAGCAGCTTAGCGCAAGTAGCCAACAATTCACCCCTCCACTTT. The chain links TRBV7-8 to TRBJ1-6; D is undetermined. Germline loops: CDR1 SGHVS, CDR2 FQNEAQ. The V and J ends lost 0 bases and 7 bases respectively, with 13 bases between them. CDR3 length: 16 amino acids.

This clone was counted once. The chain recombines TRBV28 with TRBJ1-5, with 9 nucleotides matching TRBD1. J gave up 4 bases and V 5 bases, and 12 bases lay outside the gene matches. Germline V lookup: CDR1 MDHEN, CDR2 SYDVKM. The CDR3 is made up of 17 amino acids. The CDR3 is CASSPKGTGKKNQPQHF. As DNA, the CDR3 is TGTGCCAGCAGTCCCAAGGGGACAGGGAAAAAGAATCAGCCCCAGCATTTT.

In the case of this clone: Additional DNA sequences in this sample encode the identical CDR3. This chain connects TRBV2 to TRBJ1-5; D gene uncertain. The germline gives CDR1 SNHLY, CDR2 FYNNEI. The CDR3 consists of 11 residues. V was clipped by 6 bases and J by 6 bases, with 6 bases between them. The CDR3 here is CASSLGQPQHF. CDR3 coding DNA: TGTGCCAGCAGCCTCGGTCAGCCCCAGCATTTT.